This T cell receptor beta chain is from a study of cytomegalovirus exposure and HLA in healthy donors (dated 2017 in TCRdb). Study-wide context: According to an earlier analysis of around 600 of the donors, roughly 180 million T cells yielded roughly 110 million unique TCR beta sequences and more than 250 Gb of sequence data. An early release covering approximately 600 HLA-typed donors comprised about 320 gigabases of sequencing data and 85 million to 100 million unique TCR sequences. Of the 350 to 450 genotyped donors, 65% to 90% fell in the genetic ancestry cluster associated with self-reported Caucasian donors. The study aimed to test whether signatures of past pathogen exposure could be identified by cataloging public T cell receptors. The study used immunosequencing to profile the T cell repertoires of approximately 630 subjects and linked those repertoires to cytomegalovirus serostatus. In addition to the first cohort of several hundred subjects, a separate validation cohort of approximately 130 different subjects was used. The study combined high-throughput TCR immunosequencing, statistical association of individual TCRs with disease status, and machine learning to predict cytomegalovirus infection status. To study patterns of TCR occurrence, a later analysis re-analyzed previously published TCR beta repertoires from just over 650 donors and added high-resolution HLA genotyping. Rather than drawing on any new phenotypic data, the later analysis identified candidate immune exposures from TCR beta sequences and the way those sequences occurred across donors. In an earlier analysis of 587 of the donors, high-throughput TCR beta sequencing was used to judge whether each TCR beta V gene segment behaved as functional or pseudogenic. Donor age, sex, ethnicity and CMV serostatus were compiled together with the repertoire data. Genome-wide SNP genotypes for about 65% of the 666 donors were used in a later genetic analysis, which treated that subset as a discovery cohort. Every discovery cohort repertoire had been produced on one sequencing platform. Both class I and class II loci were covered by HLA typing, at four-digit resolution. The number of donors typed differed by locus, with about 629-640 for A, B, C, DRB1 and DQB1, around 520 for DQA1, over 600 for DPA1, and around 460 for DPB1. Four or five DR-DQ haplotypes were handled as single units for association and clustering because linkage in the cohort was strong. Among roughly 400 genotyped donors of the cohort, an average of around 240,000 unique TCR beta nucleotide sequences was sequenced per donor, of which about 19% were non-productive.

This clone has only a few counts. This receptor's antigen is unknown. One base away there is no much larger clone; base qualities are not given. The library was obtained by the immunoSEQ multiplex PCR assay. The multiplex PCR relied on a mix of 60 forward primers for TCR Vbeta segments and 13 reverse primers for TCR Jbeta segments. A multiplex PCR assay on genomic DNA amplified the CDR3 region of rearranged TCR beta genes. The Illumina HiSeq System was used to sequence the amplified TCR beta libraries as 87-base-pair reads. In the source study's methods: A later analysis counted about 80 million unique TCR beta chains across the 500 to 850 repertoires, and around 12 million of these chains were shared by at least two donors. A nearest-neighbor algorithm error-corrected the raw reads and collapsed the reads into unique sequences, merging closely related sequences to remove PCR and sequencing errors. Alignment of CDR3 sequences to IMGT reference sequences was used to assign V, D and J gene segments. Each retained sequence needed at least a six-nucleotide match to both a V gene segment and a J gene segment. Rearrangements were classified as productive when the CDR3 lacked stop codons and remained in frame with V and J, and all other rearrangements were classified as non-productive. CDR3 was defined according to IMGT convention as the region running from the second conserved V-encoded cysteine to the conserved J-encoded phenylalanine. The earlier analysis of 450 to 750 of the donors excluded any sequence lacking an unambiguous match to a single V gene segment. An earlier analysis of 587 of the donors called V segments functional above 56.7% productive rearrangements and segregating when the between-donor standard deviation exceeded 5%. A statistical classification framework was developed to diagnose cytomegalovirus status using the catalog of TCR beta chain sequences. In a later analysis, TCR nucleotide sequences were compared against IMGT/GENE-DB human TR gene sequences so that V and J genes could be assigned. A later analysis assigned CDR3 sequences and most-parsimonious VDJ recombination scenarios with the TCRdist pipeline. In a later analysis, every TCR beta chain was defined by the combination of its CDR3 amino acid sequence and its V-gene family, and reads without a unique V-gene family were dropped. As a way to deal with suspected cross-contamination and a sequencing artifact, a later analysis dropped 500 to 700 nucleotide sequences that were highly shared and had low generation probability. In a later analysis, a clonal expansion index for each public chain was calculated from normalized within-repertoire ranks of inferred template counts. A later analysis computed generation probabilities with a VDJ recombination model fitted to out-of-frame rearrangements, and checked the results against IGoR. A later analysis scored TCR-TCR, TCR-HLA and TCR-CMV co-occurrence with hypergeometric tests, applying a repertoire-size bias correction to TCR pairs. False discovery rates were estimated in a later analysis by permuting HLA or CMV assignments 20 times. In a later analysis, co-occurring TCRs were grouped with DBSCAN, and TCRdist sequence similarity was added when clustering was performed within HLA-allele-positive subsets. Repertoires with fewer than 30,000 or more than 120,000 public chains were left out of co-occurrence clustering, as were about five repertoires with anomalous nucleotide sharing. This immuneACCESS table, as held by TCRdb, lists in-frame sequences with V and J called but not all clones. Of the missing ones, under half trace to an unresolved V gene in checked studies; the others have no known cause. Clonal size and the V and J genes are those of that table, whereas D and trimming came from the DNA. In all, the sample holds about 300,000 clones, and approximately 90% of those were seen once. The ten largest clones add up to 3.5% to 4% of the sample.

Study-wide findings and limitations: According to a later genetic analysis, donors in an Asian-associated ancestry cluster had fewer N-insertions in productive TCRs than the approximately 700-donor mean. Only TCR beta chains were sequenced in this cohort, and the absence of alpha or paired-chain data limited detectable features. According to the authors, the approach could potentially be generalized to other disease states and immunological phenotypes. Presence/absence analyses assumed roughly uniform sequencing depth across donors, an assumption that may not hold. The only immune exposure information available for the cohort was CMV serostatus. The classifier was reported to diagnose cytomegalovirus status with high specificity and sensitivity in both the original and validation cohorts. According to a later analysis, TCR association rates differed among HLA loci, with DRB1 alleles showing the most associated TCRs and HLA-C alleles showing the fewest. In a later genetic analysis, a missense DCLRE1C variant was associated with V-gene and J-gene trimming of TCR beta chains, and the association was replicated in an independent cohort. In a later analysis, HLA-associated TCR beta chains were found to be more clonally expanded and to have lower generation probabilities than equally common non-associated chains. Because HLA typing was unavailable for some donors at each locus, only the typed subset was used in association tests. Because counts were too low, seventeen rarely observed V segments, including chromosome 9 orphons, were excluded from the earlier analysis of some 540 of the donors. An earlier analysis of approximately 590 of the donors showed that most TCR beta V segments appeared in productive rearrangements either about 87% or about 30% of the time, which broadly matched IMGT annotations. In a later analysis, around 15,000 TCR beta sequences were associated with specific HLA alleles at a false discovery rate of 0.05. A further reported finding was that TCR beta sequences accurately predicted the HLA-A and HLA-B alleles for most subjects in the first cohort. In vitro tests confirmed that three of the cytomegalovirus-associated TCR beta chains recognize cytomegalovirus antigens. When HLA alleles, especially DR and DQ, strongly co-occurred, attributing TCR associations to individual alleles was difficult. In a later analysis, most CMV-associated TCR beta chains were found to appear HLA-restricted, with HLA associations seemingly driven largely by CMV exposure. A cluster of highly shared sequence variants was judged likely to represent a technical artifact of the sequencing pipeline. Several of the top co-occurrence clusters appeared to be linked to parvovirus B19, influenza, CMV and Epstein-Barr virus, according to a later analysis. Linkage disequilibrium might explain the correlated functional status among segregating V segments, but an unknown experimental factor could not be excluded. In the study, approximately 150 TCR beta chains were listed as associated with cytomegalovirus. Most TCR sequences were observed very rarely across donors, whereas some public TCRs were present in many individuals.

The cohort consisted of approximately 690 healthy bone marrow donors. Cohort members were all nominally healthy when sampled, although unrecorded immune exposures were likely present. The donor was CMV seropositive and was included in the group of 289 seropositive cohort members. Each donor provided a peripheral blood sample, and peripheral blood mononuclear cells were used for TCR beta sequencing. The Qiagen DNeasy Blood Extraction Kit was used to extract genomic DNA from the blood cell samples. The sequence was obtained from a man between 35 and 55 years old in good health and CMV-seropositive. The source material was PBMCs.

In nucleotides, the sequence is TGTGCCAGCAGCTTTACTACAGGGGGCGGGGGCCAGCCCCAGCATTTT. This is translated as CASSFTTGGGGQPQHF. The receptor chain draws on TRBV7-8 and TRBJ1-5, and 9 bases in between align with TRBD1. The germline V end is reduced by 3 bases and the J end by 7 bases; junction bases left unmatched: 10. From the germline V gene, CDR1 is SGHVS and CDR2 is FQNEAQ. The CDR3 measures 16 amino acids from cysteine to phenylalanine. The DNA shown is the 48-base CDR3, in frame from base 1.